Presented here are 5 T cell receptor beta chains from one specimen sequenced in a study of shared clonotypes between healthy human individuals. CD45RO negativity and positive selection for CCR7 defined naive CD8 cells, a population that excluded terminally differentiated effector memory CD45RA+ cells. Generated by immunoSEQ multiplex PCR, the TCRdb table keeps only in-frame clones and is missing some. The sample has around 1,900,000 clones; 90% to 95% are singletons. Source material: naive CD8+ T cells from PBMCs. These receptors all stem from a man between 18 and 35 years old in good health. Some clones in this sample may be carry-over from other donors' samples.

The chain links TRBV9 to TRBJ1-1; D not resolved. V shed 0 bases and J shed 0 bases, with 9 bases lying between them. The CDR3 runs to 15 residues. Germline loops: CDR1 SGDLS, CDR2 YYNGEE. CDR3 coding DNA: TGTGCCAGCAGCGTAGAGGCAGCGATGAACACTGAAGCTTTCTTT. It yields the protein CASSVEAAMNTEAFF.

The chain combines TRBV6-1 with TRBJ2-3; no clear D. The V gene's germline CDR1 is MNHNS and CDR2 SASEGT. The CDR3 is 14 amino acids. Trimming removed 9 bases from V and 0 bases from J, with 13 bases in between. CDR3 protein: CASPAVASTDTQYF. In DNA form, the CDR3 reads TGTGCCAGTCCCGCCGTCGCTAGCACAGATACGCAGTATTTT.

On this clone: Other DNA sequences in this specimen translate into the identical CDR3. The chain employs TRBV15 and TRBJ2-7; D gene ambiguous. This CDR3 contains 14 residues. Trimming shortened V by 0 bases and J by 2 bases, and 8 bases separated the two germline ends. In germline, CDR1 is LNHNV, CDR2 YYDKDF (reference sequence). The CDR3 DNA sequence: TGTGCCACCAGCAGAGATCGGAAGACCTACGAGCAGTACTTC. The encoded protein is CATSRDRKTYEQYF.

The chain couples TRBV27 to TRBJ1-1, with a tentative D call TRBD1 (6 bases). CDR1 MNHEY and CDR2 SMNVEV come from the germline V gene (reference sequence). Trimming shortened V by 11 bases and J by 0 bases, and 22 bases separated the two germline ends. This CDR3 has 16 amino acids. The CDR3 DNA follows: TGTGCCTGCGGGGGGCAACCTCCATTCATGAACACTGAAGCTTTCTTT. Translating gives CACGGQPPFMNTEAFF.

The genes are TRBV4-2 and TRBJ2-7; 13 positions agree with TRBD2. Germline trimming cut 3 bases from V and 4 bases from J; bases unmatched to any gene: 3. CDR1 and CDR2 (germline): LGHNA, YNFKEQ. The CDR3 consists of 15 residues. The CDR3 bases are TGTGCCAGCAGCCAGGGACTAGCGGGGAGGTACGAGCAGTACTTC. It yields the protein CASSQGLAGRYEQYF.